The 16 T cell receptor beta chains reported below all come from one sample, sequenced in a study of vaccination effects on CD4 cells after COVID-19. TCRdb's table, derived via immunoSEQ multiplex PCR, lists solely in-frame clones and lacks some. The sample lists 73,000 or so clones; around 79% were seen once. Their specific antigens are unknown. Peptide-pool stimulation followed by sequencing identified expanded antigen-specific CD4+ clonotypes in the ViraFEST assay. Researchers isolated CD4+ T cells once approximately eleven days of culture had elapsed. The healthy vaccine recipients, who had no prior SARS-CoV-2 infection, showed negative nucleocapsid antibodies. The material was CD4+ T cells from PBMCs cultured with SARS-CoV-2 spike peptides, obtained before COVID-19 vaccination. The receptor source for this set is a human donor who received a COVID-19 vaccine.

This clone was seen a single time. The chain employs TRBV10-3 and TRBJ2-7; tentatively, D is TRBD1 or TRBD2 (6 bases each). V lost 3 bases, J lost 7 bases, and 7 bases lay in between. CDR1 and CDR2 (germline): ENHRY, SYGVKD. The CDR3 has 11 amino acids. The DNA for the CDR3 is TGTGCCATCAGTGAAGGGGGGGAGCAGTACGTC. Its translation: CAISEGGEQYV.

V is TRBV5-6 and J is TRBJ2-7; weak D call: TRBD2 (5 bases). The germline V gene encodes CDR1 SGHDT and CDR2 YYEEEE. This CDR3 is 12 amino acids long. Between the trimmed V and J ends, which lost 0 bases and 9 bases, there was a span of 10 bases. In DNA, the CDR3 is TGTGCCAGCAGCTTGGGCGGGTTGCGGCAGTACGTC. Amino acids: CASSLGGLRQYV.

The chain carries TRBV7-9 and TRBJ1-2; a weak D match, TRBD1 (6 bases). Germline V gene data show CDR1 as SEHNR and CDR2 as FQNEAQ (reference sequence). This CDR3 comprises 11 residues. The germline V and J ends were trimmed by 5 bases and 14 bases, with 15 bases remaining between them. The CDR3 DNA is TGTGCCAGCAGCACGACAGGACCCAGTACCTTC. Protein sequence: CASSTTGPSTF.

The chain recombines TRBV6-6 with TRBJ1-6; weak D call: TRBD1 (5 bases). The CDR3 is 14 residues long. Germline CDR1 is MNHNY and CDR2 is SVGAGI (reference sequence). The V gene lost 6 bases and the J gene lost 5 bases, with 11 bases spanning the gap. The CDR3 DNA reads TGTGCCAGCAGCCGGGACGGGGATAATTCACCCCTCCACTTT. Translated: CASSRDGDNSPLHF.

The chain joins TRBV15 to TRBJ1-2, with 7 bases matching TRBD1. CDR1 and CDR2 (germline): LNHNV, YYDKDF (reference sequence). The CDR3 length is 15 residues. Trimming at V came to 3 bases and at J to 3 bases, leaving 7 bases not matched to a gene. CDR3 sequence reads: CATSSRGSSHYGYTF. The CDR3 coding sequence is TGTGCCACCAGCAGCAGGGGGAGCTCTCACTATGGCTACACCTTC.

The CDR3 coding sequence is TGTGCCAGCAGTGTCAGGGCGGCCTATGGCTACACCTTC. Its translation is CASSVRAAYGYTF. This chain joins TRBV12-3 or TRBV12-4 and TRBJ1-2; tentative D call: TRBD1 (5 bases). The V end was cut by 5 bases, the J end by 4 bases, with 11 bases between. This CDR3 region has 13 residues.

The CDR3 here is CASSIGQLQETQYF. The DNA for the CDR3 is TGTGCCAGTAGTATAGGCCAGCTGCAAGAGACCCAGTACTTC. J is TRBJ2-5 and V is TRBV19; D not resolved. Trimming took 1 base from V and 2 from J, leaving 8 bases between them. This CDR3 region has 14 residues. The germline CDR1 and CDR2 sequences are LNHDA and SQIVND (reference sequence).

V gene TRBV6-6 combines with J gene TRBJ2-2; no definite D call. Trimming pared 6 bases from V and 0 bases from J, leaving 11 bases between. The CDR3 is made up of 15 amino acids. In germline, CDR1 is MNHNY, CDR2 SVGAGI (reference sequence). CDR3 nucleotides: TGTGCCAGCAGACCGACCCTCGCGAACACCGGGGAGCTGTTTTTT. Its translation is CASRPTLANTGELFF.

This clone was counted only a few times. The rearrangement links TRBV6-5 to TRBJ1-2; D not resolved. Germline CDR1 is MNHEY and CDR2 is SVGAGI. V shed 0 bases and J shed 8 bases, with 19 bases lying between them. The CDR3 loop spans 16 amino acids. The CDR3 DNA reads TGTGCCAGCAGTTACTCGAATTCGGTCGGGCGATCAGGCTACACCTTC. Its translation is CASSYSNSVGRSGYTF.

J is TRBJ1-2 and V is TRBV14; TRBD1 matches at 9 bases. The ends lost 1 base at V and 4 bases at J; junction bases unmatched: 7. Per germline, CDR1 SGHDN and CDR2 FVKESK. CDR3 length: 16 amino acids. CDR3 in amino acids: CASSQAWGQGGYGYTF. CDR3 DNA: TGTGCCAGCAGCCAAGCGTGGGGACAGGGAGGCTATGGCTACACCTTC. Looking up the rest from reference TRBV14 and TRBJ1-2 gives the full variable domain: EAGVTQFPSHSVIEKGQTVTLRCDPISGHDNLYWYRRVMGKEIKFLLHFVKESKQDESGMPNNRFLAERTGGTYSTLKVQPAELEDSGVYFCASSQAWGQGGYGYTFGSGTRLTVV.

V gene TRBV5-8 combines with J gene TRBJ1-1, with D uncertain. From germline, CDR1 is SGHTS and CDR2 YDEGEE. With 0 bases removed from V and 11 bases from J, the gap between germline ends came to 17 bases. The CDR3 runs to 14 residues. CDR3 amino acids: CASSLGGWAAAAFF. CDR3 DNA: TGTGCCAGCAGCTTGGGAGGGTGGGCCGCTGCCGCTTTCTTT.

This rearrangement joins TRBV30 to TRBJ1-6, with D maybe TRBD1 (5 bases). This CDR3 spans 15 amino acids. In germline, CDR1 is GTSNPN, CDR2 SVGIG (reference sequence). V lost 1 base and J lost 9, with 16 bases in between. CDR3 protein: CAWSAQNVGGSPLHF. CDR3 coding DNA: TGTGCCTGGAGTGCCCAAAACGTGGGGGGTTCACCCCTCCACTTT.

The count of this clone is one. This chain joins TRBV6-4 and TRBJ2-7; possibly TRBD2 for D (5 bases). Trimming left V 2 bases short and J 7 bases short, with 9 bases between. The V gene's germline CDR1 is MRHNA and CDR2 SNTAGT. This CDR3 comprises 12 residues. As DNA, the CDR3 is TGTGCCAGCAGTGACACCTGCGGGGAGCAGTACGTC. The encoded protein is CASSDTCGEQYV.

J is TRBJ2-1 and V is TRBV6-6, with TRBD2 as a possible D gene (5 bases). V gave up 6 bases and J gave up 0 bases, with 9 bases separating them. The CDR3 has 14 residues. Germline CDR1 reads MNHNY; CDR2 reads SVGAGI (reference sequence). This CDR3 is CASRDLSSYNEQFF. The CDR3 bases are TGTGCCAGCAGGGACTTAAGCTCCTACAATGAGCAGTTCTTC.

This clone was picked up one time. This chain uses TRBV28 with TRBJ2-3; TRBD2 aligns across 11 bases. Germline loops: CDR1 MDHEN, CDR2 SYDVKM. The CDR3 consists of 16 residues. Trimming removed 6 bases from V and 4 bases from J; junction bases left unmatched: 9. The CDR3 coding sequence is TGTGCCAGCAGGGGGGCTAGCGGGGGGCGGGCAGATACGCAGTATTTT. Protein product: CASRGASGGRADTQYF.

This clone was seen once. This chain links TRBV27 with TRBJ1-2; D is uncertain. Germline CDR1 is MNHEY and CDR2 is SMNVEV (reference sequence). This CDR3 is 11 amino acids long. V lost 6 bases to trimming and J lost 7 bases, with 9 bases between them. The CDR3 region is CASRTRGGYTF. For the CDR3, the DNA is TGTGCCAGCAGGACCCGGGGTGGCTACACCTTC.